The entry below describes one T cell receptor (beta chain). This receptor's antigen is unknown. Base qualities are not provided; no much larger clone lies one nucleotide away. This sample is drawn from a study of shared clonotypes between healthy human individuals (dated by TCRdb to between 2020 and 2021). General notes on the study: The cohort included a few men and a couple of women between 18 and 49 years of age. Blood TCR repertoires of four to six healthy adults were deeply sequenced to estimate repertoire size and the extent of clonotype sharing between individuals. Libraries were prepared and TCR repertoires were sequenced by different laboratories using diverse techniques, in order to increase sequencing depth and limit assay-specific biases. Per donor, leukapheresis produced somewhere between about 0.94 and 9.5 billion PBMCs.

Via the germline V gene, CDR1 is SQVTM and CDR2 ANQGSEA. The CDR3 goes from the cysteine to the phenylalanine over 14 residues. Only the CDR3 portion is preserved as DNA: 42 bases, with reading frame beginning at the first base. Deletion took 3 bases off V and 6 bases off J, with a span of 17 bases between the germline ends. Healthy HIV-negative adults with no recently reported acute infections or vaccinations were included as donors. Every donor was a Caucasian adult living in Nashville, Tennessee, USA. For unsorted samples, some 90 million PBMCs were counted and genomic DNA was extracted with the QIAamp DNA Blood Mini kit. After blood collection by leukapheresis, PBMCs were isolated using Ficoll-Histopaque density gradient centrifugation and then cryopreserved in the vapor phase of liquid nitrogen. TCR CDR3 regions were amplified from genomic DNA by multiplex PCR using the deep immunoSEQ assay. Genomic DNA extracted from each cell subset was distributed evenly over all wells of several immunoSEQ 96-well plates, and each plate served as one replicate. For unsorted PBMC, approximately 300 ng of genomic DNA, equivalent to approximately 30,000 T cell genomes, went into each replicate PCR. Ten immunoSEQ deep assay plates were used to sequence the unsorted PBMC genomic DNA. Purified libraries were measured with a Qubit 3.0 fluorometer, size-checked on a Bioanalyzer 2100, and measured again with the KAPA Library Quantification kit. Every immunoSEQ 96-well plate was sequenced on a dedicated single-read 150-cycle Illumina NextSeq 550 flow cell. In the original analysis: The immunoSEQ output contained only junctional sequences without quality scores, so filtering could not match that applied to full-length reads. Sequences were annotated with PyIR, a Python wrapper for IgBLAST v1.9, using IMGT germline references to assign V/J genes and CDR3. Reads with weak V/J assignments (E-value above 1e-6), missing CDR3, stop codons, out-of-frame junctions, or ambiguous translated residues were removed. A V3J clonotype was defined by an identical inferred V gene, J gene, and CDR3 amino acid sequence. Percentage overlap between repertoires was computed as shared unique clonotypes divided by the size of the smaller repertoire. Richness of each repertoire was evaluated using RTK rarefaction, the Chao1 estimator, and Recon v2.1 estimates of unobserved clonotypes. The table was pulled from immuneACCESS by TCRdb, which kept in-frame rearrangements only. Such tables lose some clones; where checked, under half of the loss comes from unresolved V genes, and the rest has no known cause. V, J and clone size are those of that table, while D and trimming were read from the DNA. For this sample the table gives about 480,000 clones, of which less than 85% were detected only once. Under 15% of the sample comes from the top ten.

What the research found in general, with its limitations: Pairwise subsampling indicated that sequencing depth was expected to affect the degree of clonotype sharing among donors. Sampling was restricted to blood, and TCR repertoires in tissues likely differ from the TCR repertoires found in blood. The genetic and exposure-history diversity represented was limited by the small number of donors.

The origin of this receptor is a woman aged 35 to 49 in good health. Some clones in this sample may be carry-over from other donors' samples. What was sequenced was PBMCs. This chain is built from TRBV29-1 and TRBJ1-2; TRBD1 is perhaps the D gene, given 5 matching bases. The CDR3 sequence is CSVDCLGLEDGYTF. The nucleotide sequence is given as TGCAGCGTTGATTGTTTGGGACTAGAAGATGGCTACACCTTC. Joined to the reference TRBV29-1 and TRBJ1-2 proteins, this CDR3 gives the full variable domain: SAVISQKPSRDICQRGTSLTIQCQVDSQVTMMFWYRQQPGQSLTLIATANQGSEATYESGFVIDKFPISRPNLTFSTLTVSNMSPEDSSIYLCSVDCLGLEDGYTFGSGTRLTVV.